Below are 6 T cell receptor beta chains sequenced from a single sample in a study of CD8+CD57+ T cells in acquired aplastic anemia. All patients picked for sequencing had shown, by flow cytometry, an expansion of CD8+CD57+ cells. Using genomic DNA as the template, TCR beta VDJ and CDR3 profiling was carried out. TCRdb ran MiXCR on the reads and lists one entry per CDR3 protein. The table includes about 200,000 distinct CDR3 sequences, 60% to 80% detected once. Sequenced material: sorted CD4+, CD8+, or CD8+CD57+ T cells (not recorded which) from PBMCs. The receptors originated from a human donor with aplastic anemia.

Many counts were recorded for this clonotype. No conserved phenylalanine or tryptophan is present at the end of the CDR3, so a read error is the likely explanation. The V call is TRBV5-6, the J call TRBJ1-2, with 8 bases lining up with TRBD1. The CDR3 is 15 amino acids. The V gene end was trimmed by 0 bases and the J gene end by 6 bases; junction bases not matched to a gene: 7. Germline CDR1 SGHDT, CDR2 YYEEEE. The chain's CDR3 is CASSLVLQGEDGYTL. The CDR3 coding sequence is TGTGCCAGCAGCTTGGTCCTACAGGGGGAAGATGGCTACACCCTC.

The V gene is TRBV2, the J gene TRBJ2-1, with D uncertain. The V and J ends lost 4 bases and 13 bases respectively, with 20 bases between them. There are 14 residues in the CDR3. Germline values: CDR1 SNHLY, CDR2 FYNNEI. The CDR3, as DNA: TGTGCCAGCAGTGCCAGCCACGAGGTCCCCCATCAGTTCTTC. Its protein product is CASSASHEVPHQFF.

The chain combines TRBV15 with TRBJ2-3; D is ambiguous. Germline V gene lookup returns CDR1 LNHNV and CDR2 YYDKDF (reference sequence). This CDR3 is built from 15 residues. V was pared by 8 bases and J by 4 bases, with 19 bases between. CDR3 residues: CATEKDTTGADTQYF. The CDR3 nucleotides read TGTGCCACCGAGAAAGACACGACGGGCGCAGATACGCAGTATTTT.

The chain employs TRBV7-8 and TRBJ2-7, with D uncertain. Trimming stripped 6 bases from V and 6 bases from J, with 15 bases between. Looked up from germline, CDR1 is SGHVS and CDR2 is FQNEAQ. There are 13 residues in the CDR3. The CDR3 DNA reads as TGTGCCAGCAGTTACTCAAGTCGGAGCGAGCAGTACTTC. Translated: CASSYSSRSEQYF. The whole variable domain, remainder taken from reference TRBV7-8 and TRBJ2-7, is GAGVSQSPRYKVAKRGQDVALRCDPISGHVSLFWYQQALGQGPEFLTYFQNEAQLDKSGLPSDRFFAERPEGSVSTLKIQRTQQEDSAVYLCASSYSSRSEQYFGPGTRLTVT.

DNA for the CDR3: TGTGCCAGCAGTTACTCGCGGACTAGCCAGAACACCGGGGAGCTGTTTTTT. This gives the protein CASSYSRTSQNTGELFF. V gene TRBV2 combines with J gene TRBJ2-2; 8 bases are shared with TRBD2. The germline gives CDR1 SNHLY, CDR2 FYNNEI. The ends lost 5 bases at V and 1 base at J; junction bases unmatched: 9. There are 17 residues in the CDR3.

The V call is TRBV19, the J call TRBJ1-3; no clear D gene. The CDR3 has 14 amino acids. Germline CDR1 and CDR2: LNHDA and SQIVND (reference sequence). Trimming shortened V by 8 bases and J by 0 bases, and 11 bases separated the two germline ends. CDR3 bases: TGTGCCAGTGGGAAAGTAGTCTCTGGAAACACCATATATTTT. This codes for CASGKVVSGNTIYF.